The 21 T cell receptor beta chains below all came from one sample that was sequenced in a study of spatial heterogeneity in lung cancer. TCRdb processed the 5' RACE reads anew with MiXCR; each CDR3 protein has one entry. The table includes a few thousand distinct CDR3 sequences, about 8% detected once. Time point defined: sample taken at primary tumor resection. TCRs were sequenced from unsorted whole RNA of tumor, nontumor lung or PBMC. Sequenced material: normal lung tissue next to the tumor, taken at surgery. These TCRs come from a male donor with early-stage non-small cell lung cancer.

This clonotype is labeled as medium-sized. This beta chain came through as a stray read in a library set up for alpha chains, and its size says little. The chain uses TRBV5-1 and TRBJ2-3, with D perhaps matching TRBD2 (5 bases). V was clipped by 0 bases and J by 0 bases, with 8 bases between them. Germline CDR1 is SGHRS and CDR2 is YFSETQ. CDR3 size: 15 residues. The CDR3 DNA follows: TGCGCCAGCAGCTTGGGGGAGTGGAGCACAGATACGCAGTATTTT. This codes for CASSLGEWSTDTQYF. The full variable domain, its missing parts supplied by reference TRBV5-1 and TRBJ2-3, is KAGVTQTPRYLIKTRGQQVTLSCSPISGHRSVSWYQQTPGQGLQFLFEYFSETQRNKGNFPGRFSGRQFSNSRSEMNVSTLELGDSALYLCASSLGEWSTDTQYFGPGTRLTVL.

Points on this clonotype: Found in a library prepared for alpha chains, this beta chain is an off-target read, and its abundance has little meaning. V gene TRBV13 combines with J gene TRBJ2-2; D is ambiguous. The CDR3 has 14 amino acids. Between the trimmed V and J ends, which lost 3 bases and 1 base, there was a span of 6 bases. Germline-derived CDR1 and CDR2 are PRHDT and FYEKMQ (reference sequence). The CDR3: CASSFSMNTGELFF. As DNA, the CDR3 is TGTGCCAGCAGCTTTTCTATGAACACCGGGGAGCTGTTTTTT. The entire variable domain, with the rest obtained from reference TRBV13 and TRBJ2-2, is as follows: AAGVIQSPRHLIKEKRETATLKCYPIPRHDTVYWYQQGPGQDPQFLISFYEKMQSDKGSIPDRFSAQQFSDYHSELNMSSLELGDSALYFCASSFSMNTGELFFGEGSRLTVL.

This clonotype is labeled as medium-sized (0.01 to 0.1%). Since it is a stray read in a library aimed at alpha chains, this beta chain has a size that is not meaningful. The V and J genes are TRBV10-3 and TRBJ1-5; 7 nucleotides line up with TRBD1. This CDR3 has 15 residues. CDR1 and CDR2 (germline): ENHRY, SYGVKD. V gave up 0 bases and J gave up 6 bases; unmatched junction bases: 5. For the CDR3, the DNA is TGTGCCATCAGTGAGTCGTTGACAGGGAGTCAGCCCCAGCATTTT. Amino acid sequence: CAISESLTGSQPQHF.

This clonotype is labeled medium-sized (0.01 to 0.1%). The library was built for alpha chains, so this beta chain is an off-target read and its size means little. The chain employs TRBV2 and TRBJ1-2, with D hard to call. CDR1 is SNHLY, CDR2 FYNNEI, per germline. V dropped 7 bases and J dropped 4 bases, with 25 bases sitting between them. The CDR3 contains 17 residues. CDR3 DNA sequence: TGTGCCAGCACCGCGGGGATGTCCCGGGAAGAGGGCTATGGCTACACCTTC. Its translation is CASTAGMSREEGYGYTF. Supplemented by reference TRBV2 and TRBJ1-2, the full variable domain reads EPEVTQTPSHQVTQMGQEVILRCVPISNHLYFYWYRQILGQKVEFLVSFYNNEISEKSEIFDDQFSVERPDGSNFTLKIRSTKLEDSAMYFCASTAGMSREEGYGYTFGSGTRLTVV.

By its share, this clonotype is medium-sized. Within a library made for alpha chains, this beta chain is off target, and its count is uninformative. J is TRBJ2-5 and V is TRBV5-1; a weak D match, TRBD1 (5 bases). V dropped 4 bases and J dropped 1 base, with 11 bases sitting between them. Looked up from germline, CDR1 is SGHRS and CDR2 is YFSETQ. This CDR3 comprises 14 residues. In DNA, the CDR3 is TGCGCCAGCAGCGAGATGGGGCCCCAAGAGACCCAGTACTTC. It is translated as CASSEMGPQETQYF.

As regards this clonotype: An end of the junction differs from the germline gene, which may be a read error. Found in a library prepared for alpha chains, this beta chain is an off-target read, and its abundance has little meaning. The chain has TRBV6-1 and TRBJ2-1; 9 bases are shared with TRBD2. There are 15 residues in the CDR3. Per germline, CDR1 MNHNS and CDR2 SASEGT. CDR3: CASIIIAGEHNVQFF. For the CDR3, the DNA is TGTGCCAGCATCATAATAGCGGGAGAGCACAATGTGCAGTTCTTC.

This clonotype was counted many times. This beta chain lies outside the target of a library built for alpha chains; its clone size means little. The chain employs TRBV13 and TRBJ2-3; 10 bases line up with TRBD2. Germline-derived CDR1 and CDR2 are PRHDT and FYEKMQ (reference sequence). Trimming at V came to 6 bases and at J to 2 bases, leaving 8 bases not matched to a gene. The length of the CDR3 is 16 residues. This CDR3 is CASRPGTSANTDTQYF. The CDR3 region has the DNA TGTGCCAGCAGGCCCGGGACTAGCGCGAACACAGATACGCAGTATTTT.

Within the sample, this clonotype is medium-sized (0.01 to 0.1%). This beta chain appears as a stray read in a library generated for alpha chains; its size is not informative. This chain uses TRBV10-1 with TRBJ2-3; D is ambiguous. The V gene's germline CDR1 is WNHNN and CDR2 SYGVQD (reference sequence). Trimming cost V 3 bases and J 4 bases, with 11 bases left between them. The CDR3 loop spans 14 amino acids. The CDR3 bases are TGCGCCAGCAGTGAAGAGTTTACGCCAGATACGCAGTATTTT. Translated, it gives CASSEEFTPDTQYF.

This clonotype is judged medium-sized. This beta chain is a stray read from a library made for alpha chains; its abundance is not meaningful. The rearrangement uses TRBV19 and TRBJ2-5; the D call may be TRBD1 or TRBD2 (5 bases each). V dropped 7 bases and J dropped 4 bases, with 19 bases sitting between them. There are 15 residues in the CDR3. Germline CDR1 and CDR2: LNHDA and SQIVND (reference sequence). The CDR3 DNA reads as TGTGCCAGTAAAGAGGGCAGGGTTGCGACAGAGACCCAGTACTTC. This encodes CASKEGRVATETQYF.

This clonotype is judged medium-sized (0.01 to 0.1%). Because the library targeted alpha chains, this beta chain is an off-target read whose size means little. This sequence joins TRBV20-1 and TRBJ2-3; no clear D gene. V lost 0 bases to trimming and J lost 7 bases, with 11 bases between them. Germline-derived CDR1 and CDR2 are DFQATT and SNEGSKA (reference sequence). There are 13 residues in the CDR3. CDR3 in DNA: TGCAGTGCTAGAGATTACCGCGGAAATACGCAGTATTTT. Protein sequence: CSARDYRGNTQYF.

This clonotype was detected many times. This beta chain appears as a stray read in a library generated for alpha chains; its size is not informative. The genes are TRBV18 and TRBJ1-1; D gene unclear. Germline-derived CDR1 and CDR2 are KGHSH and LQKENI. V shed 3 bases and J shed 1 base, with 6 bases lying between them. CDR3 length: 13 residues. CDR3 sequence reads: CASSPQQNTEAFF. CDR3 sequence (DNA): TGTGCCAGCTCACCTCAGCAGAACACTGAAGCTTTCTTT.

This clonotype occurred many times. This beta chain turned up in a library designed for alpha chains; as an off-target read, its abundance says little. CDR3: CSVKGGSYNEQFF. CDR3 in DNA: TGCAGCGTCAAGGGGGGCTCCTACAATGAGCAGTTCTTC. The gene calls are TRBV29-1 and TRBJ2-1, with D perhaps given as TRBD1 or TRBD2 (6 bases each). The CDR3 spans 13 residues. Trimming left V 6 bases short and J 0 bases short, with 9 bases between. The germline V gene encodes CDR1 SQVTM and CDR2 ANQGSEA.

Regarding this clonotype: This beta chain slipped into a library made for alpha chains as a stray read, so its size is not meaningful. The chain is built from TRBV28 and TRBJ1-1, with D possibly TRBD1 on 6 matching bases. V was shortened by 2 bases and J by 5 bases, with 6 bases between the two germline ends. This CDR3 comprises 12 residues. CDR1 is MDHEN, CDR2 SYDVKM, per germline. The CDR3 DNA follows: TGTGCCAGCAGTTTAAGGGGGACTGAAGCTTTCTTT. It encodes CASSLRGTEAFF. Using reference TRBV28 and TRBJ1-1 for the parts outside the CDR3, the full variable domain is DVKVTQSSRYLVKRTGEKVFLECVQDMDHENMFWYRQDPGLGLRLIYFSYDVKMKEKGDIPEGYSVSREKKERFSLILESASTNQTSMYLCASSLRGTEAFFGQGTRLTVV.

This clonotype was seen repeatedly, ten times or more. The size of this beta chain means little, since it is a stray read in a library made for alpha chains. In DNA, the CDR3 is TGTGCCAGCAGCTTGGGTGGAGGCAGGGGGTTTCAGCCCCAGCATTTT. Amino acid sequence: CASSLGGGRGFQPQHF. This chain uses TRBV5-5 with TRBJ1-5; 7 bases match TRBD1. The CDR3 covers 16 residues. CDR1 and CDR2 (germline): SGHKS, YYEKEE (reference sequence). Trimming cost V 0 bases and J 6 bases; bases outside gene matches: 9.

As to this clonotype: This beta chain came through as a stray read in a library set up for alpha chains, and its size says little. The chain joins TRBV29-1 to TRBJ2-7; 8 nucleotides match TRBD1. The germline CDR1 and CDR2 sequences are SQVTM and ANQGSEA. V lost 7 bases, J lost 4 bases, and 6 bases stayed unmatched. CDR3 size: 12 residues. The CDR3 spells CSAGTGRYEQYF. For the CDR3, the DNA is TGCAGCGCTGGGACAGGTCGGTACGAGCAGTACTTC.

Details on this clonotype: Being off target in a library aimed at alpha chains, this beta chain has a size of little meaning. This chain uses TRBV7-6 with TRBJ2-7, with 7 positions matching TRBD2. There are 14 residues in the CDR3. The trim removed 8 bases at V and 0 bases at J, leaving 7 bases unmatched. The germline V gene encodes CDR1 SGHVS and CDR2 FNYEAQ. As DNA, the CDR3 is TGTGCCAGCTCCCAAGCGGGGTACTCCTACGAGCAGTACTTC. It codes for CASSQAGYSYEQYF.

This clonotype was seen repeatedly, ten times or more. This beta chain is a stray read from a library made for alpha chains; its abundance is not meaningful. This CDR3 reads CASRPTGDSNQPQHF. The DNA for the CDR3 is TGCGCCAGCAGACCGACAGGCGATAGCAATCAGCCCCAGCATTTT. The chain joins TRBV5-1 to TRBJ1-5, with D possibly TRBD1 on 6 matching bases. Trimming stripped 5 bases from V and 0 bases from J, with 12 bases between. CDR3 length equals 15 residues. Germline CDR1 is SGHRS and CDR2 is YFSETQ.

Concerning this clonotype itself: Because this beta chain is a stray read in a library intended to capture alpha chains, its abundance should not be given much weight. The J gene is TRBJ2-7, the V gene TRBV11-3; D is possibly TRBD2 (6 bases). The V gene's germline CDR1 is SGHNT and CDR2 YENEEA. With 4 bases removed from V and 5 bases from J, the gap between germline ends came to 15 bases. This CDR3 contains 14 residues. The CDR3 nucleotides read TGTGCCAGCAGCTCAACCACCGGGACTCACGAGCAGTACTTC. Residues: CASSSTTGTHEQYF. Combining the CDR3 with reference TRBV11-3 and TRBJ2-7 gives the whole variable domain EAGVVQSPRYKIIEKKQPVAFWCNPISGHNTLYWYLQNLGQGPELLIRYENEEAVDDSQLPKDRFSAERLKGVDSTLKIQPAELGDSAVYLCASSSTTGTHEQYFGPGTRLTVT.

By proportion, this clonotype is medium-sized. A library made for alpha chains picked up this beta chain off target, so its size means little. The CDR3 nucleotides read TGTGCCAGCAGCGGGGGCGGGACCGGGACCGAGTTCTTC. Its protein product is CASSGGGTGTEFF. This chain joins TRBV7-9 and TRBJ2-1, with D perhaps matching TRBD1 or TRBD2 (6 bases each). The CDR3 spans 13 residues. Trimming removed 5 bases from V and 14 bases from J, with 19 bases in between. Per the germline V gene, CDR1 is SEHNR and CDR2 is FQNEAQ (reference sequence).

This clonotype was seen a handful of times. The library was built for alpha chains, so this beta chain is an off-target read and its size means little. The V gene is TRBV4-2, the J gene TRBJ1-1, with TRBD1 identical over 8 bases. The V segment lost 3 bases and the J segment 6 bases; nucleotides outside the gene matches: 12. The CDR3 runs to 16 residues. In germline, CDR1 is LGHNA, CDR2 YNFKEQ. CDR3 DNA: TGTGCCAGCAGCCAGGGCAGGGACAGGCTTATCCCTGAAGCTTTCTTT. This encodes CASSQGRDRLIPEAFF.

There are many counts of this clonotype. Being off target in a library aimed at alpha chains, this beta chain has a size of little meaning. The V gene is TRBV28, the J gene TRBJ1-5; 10 bases line up with TRBD1. The CDR3 runs 16 residues. Looked up from germline, CDR1 is MDHEN and CDR2 is SYDVKM. The junction had 8 bases not matched to a gene; V was cut back by 3 bases and J by 6 bases. This CDR3 reads CASSFRDRGGGQPQHF. The CDR3, as DNA: TGTGCCAGCAGTTTCCGGGACAGGGGAGGTGGTCAGCCCCAGCATTTT.